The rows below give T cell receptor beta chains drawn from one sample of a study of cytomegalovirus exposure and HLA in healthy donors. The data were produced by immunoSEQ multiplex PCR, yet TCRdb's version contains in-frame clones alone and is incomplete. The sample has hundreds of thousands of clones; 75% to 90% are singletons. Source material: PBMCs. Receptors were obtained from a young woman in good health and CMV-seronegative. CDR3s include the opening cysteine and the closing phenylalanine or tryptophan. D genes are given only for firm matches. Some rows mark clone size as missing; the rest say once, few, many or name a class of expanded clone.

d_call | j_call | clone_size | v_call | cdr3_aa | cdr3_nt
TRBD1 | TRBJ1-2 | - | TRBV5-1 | CASSLEIIGQGDGYTF | TGCGCCAGCAGCTTGGAAATCATTGGACAGGGGGATGGCTACACCTTC
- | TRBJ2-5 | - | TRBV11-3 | CASSLGRVRLETQYF | TGTGCCAGCAGCTTAGGCCGGGTTCGGCTCGAGACCCAGTACTTC
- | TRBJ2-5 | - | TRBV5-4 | CASSWDQETQYF | TGTGCCAGCAGCTGGGACCAAGAGACCCAGTACTTC
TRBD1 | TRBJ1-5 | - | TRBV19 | CAISPGTGYSNQPQHF | TGTGCCATTTCCCCCGGGACAGGTTATAGCAATCAGCCCCAGCATTTT
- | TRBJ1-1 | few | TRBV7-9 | CASSLLKTNTEAFF | TGTGCCAGCAGCTTGTTAAAAACGAACACTGAAGCTTTCTTT
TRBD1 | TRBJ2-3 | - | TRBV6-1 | CASRYRGPGADTQYF | TGTGCCAGCAGATACAGGGGGCCTGGCGCAGATACGCAGTATTTT
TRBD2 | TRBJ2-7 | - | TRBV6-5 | CASSRTSGGYAQYF | TGTGCCAGCAGCCGAACTAGCGGGGGGTACGCGCAGTACTTC
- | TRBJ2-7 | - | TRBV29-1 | CSVWTGTSYEQYF | TGCAGCGTGTGGACGGGGACCTCCTACGAGCAGTACTTC
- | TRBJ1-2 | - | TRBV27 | CASGGNYGYTF | TGTGCCAGCGGCGGGAACTATGGCTACACCTTC
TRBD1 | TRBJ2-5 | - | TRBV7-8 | CASSLAVAGGQETQYF | TGTGCCAGCAGCTTAGCGGTAGCAGGGGGCCAAGAGACCCAGTACTTC
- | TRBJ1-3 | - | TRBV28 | CASSMGQNSGNTIYF | TGTGCCAGCAGTATGGGACAAAACTCTGGAAACACCATATATTTT
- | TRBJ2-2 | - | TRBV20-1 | CSARKVGELFF | TGCAGTGCCAGGAAGGTCGGGGAGCTGTTTTTT
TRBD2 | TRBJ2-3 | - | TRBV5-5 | CASSRLAGVADTQYF | TGTGCCAGCAGCCGATTAGCGGGAGTGGCAGATACGCAGTATTTT
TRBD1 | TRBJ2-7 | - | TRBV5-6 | CASSSQAGTAAYEQYF | TGTGCCAGCAGCTCACAGGCCGGGACAGCAGCCTACGAGCAGTACTTC
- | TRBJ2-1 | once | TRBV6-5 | CASSYRDYNEQFF | TGTGCCAGCAGTTACCGGGACTACAATGAGCAGTTCTTC
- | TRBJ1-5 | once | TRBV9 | CASSVGPNQPQHF | TGTGCCAGCAGCGTAGGGCCCAATCAGCCCCAGCATTTT
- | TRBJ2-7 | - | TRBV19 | CASSMIGGYEQYF | TGTGCCAGTAGTATGATTGGCGGCTACGAGCAGTACTTC
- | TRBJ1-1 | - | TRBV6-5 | CAARVATYTEAFF | TGTGCTGCGAGGGTGGCCACCTACACTGAAGCTTTCTTC
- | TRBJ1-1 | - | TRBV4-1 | CASSHPTGVMNTEAFF | TGCGCCAGCAGCCACCCGACAGGCGTTATGAACACTGAAGCTTTCTTT
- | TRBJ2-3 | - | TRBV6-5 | CASSTDSLATDTQYF | TGTGCCAGCAGTACGGACAGCCTTGCCACAGATACGCAGTATTTT
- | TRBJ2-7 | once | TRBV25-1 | CASSDIRREQYF | TGTGCCAGCAGTGATATAAGACGCGAGCAGTACTTC
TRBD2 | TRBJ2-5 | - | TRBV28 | CASSRARRGKETQYF | TGTGCCAGCAGCCGGGCCCGGCGGGGGAAGGAGACCCAGTACTTC
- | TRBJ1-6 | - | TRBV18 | CASSETGAPLHF | TGTGCCAGCTCAGAAACAGGCGCACCCCTCCACTTT
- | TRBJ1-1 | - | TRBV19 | CASSRKGMNTEAFF | TGTGCCAGTAGTCGAAAGGGGATGAACACTGAAGCTTTCTTT
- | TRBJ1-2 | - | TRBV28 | CASSSSPDYGYTF | TGTGCCAGCAGTTCTAGCCCCGACTATGGCTACACCTTC
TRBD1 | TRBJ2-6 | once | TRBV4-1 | CASSQTPGQRDFGANVLTF | TGCGCCAGCAGCCAGACCCCGGGACAGCGAGACTTTGGGGCCAACGTCCTGACTTTC
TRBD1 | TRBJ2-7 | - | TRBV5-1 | CASSLARDRVDYEQYF | TGCGCCAGCAGCTTGGCAAGGGACAGGGTGGACTACGAGCAGTACTTC
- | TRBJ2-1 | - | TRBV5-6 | CASSLALREQFF | TGTGCCAGCAGCTTGGCCCTTCGTGAGCAGTTCTTC
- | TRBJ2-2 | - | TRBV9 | CASSMGPANTGELFF | TGTGCCAGCAGCATGGGCCCCGCGAACACCGGGGAGCTGTTTTTT
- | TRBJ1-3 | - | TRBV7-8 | CASSSDPTAISGNTIYF | TGTGCCAGCAGCTCCGACCCGACCGCGATCTCTGGAAACACCATATATTTT
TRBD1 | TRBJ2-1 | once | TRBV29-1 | CSAARDRGGNEQFF | TGCAGCGCCGCCAGGGACAGGGGAGGCAATGAGCAGTTCTTC
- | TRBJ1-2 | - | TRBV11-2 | CASSLEGNGYTF | TGTGCCAGCAGCTTAGAGGGAAATGGCTACACCTTC
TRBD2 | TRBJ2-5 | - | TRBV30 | CAWSVGASGIQETQYF | TGTGCCTGGAGTGTAGGTGCTAGCGGGATCCAAGAGACCCAGTACTTC
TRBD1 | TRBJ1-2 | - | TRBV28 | CASSSGQGYGYTF | TGTGCCAGCAGTTCCGGACAGGGGTATGGCTACACCTTC
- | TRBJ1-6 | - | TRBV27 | CASSSWDGEGRNRNSPLHF | TGTGCCAGCAGCTCCTGGGATGGGGAGGGGCGGAATAGGAATTCACCCCTCCACTTT
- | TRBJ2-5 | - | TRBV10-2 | CASSARGMGETQYF | TGCGCCAGCAGTGCCCGGGGTATGGGAGAGACCCAGTACTTC
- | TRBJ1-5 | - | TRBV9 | CASSVGSNNQPQHF | TGTGCCAGCAGCGTGGGCAGCAACAATCAGCCCCAGCATTTT
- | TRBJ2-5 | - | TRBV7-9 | CASSLGMTGPRQETQYF | TGTGCCAGCAGCTTAGGCATGACAGGTCCTAGACAAGAGACCCAGTACTTC
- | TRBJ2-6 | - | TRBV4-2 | CASSQVGANSGANVLTF | TGTGCCAGCAGCCAAGTGGGGGCGAACTCTGGGGCCAACGTCCTGACTTTC
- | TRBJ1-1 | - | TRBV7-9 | CASSPAENTEAFF | TGTGCCAGCAGCCCAGCGGAAAACACTGAAGCTTTCTTT
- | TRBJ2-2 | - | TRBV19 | CASSMSTGNTGELFF | TGTGCCAGTAGTATGTCCACGGGGAACACCGGGGAGCTGTTTTTT
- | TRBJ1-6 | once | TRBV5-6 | CASSLGLNSPLHF | TGTGCCAGCAGCTTGGGCCTCAATTCACCCCTCCACTTT
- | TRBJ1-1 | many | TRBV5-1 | CASSLGLSMNTEAFF | TGCGCCAGCAGCTTGGGTTTAAGCATGAACACTGAAGCTTTCTTT
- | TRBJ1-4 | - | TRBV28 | CASSLYGVSTNEKLFF | TGTGCCAGCAGTTTATATGGGGTTTCAACTAATGAAAAACTGTTTTTT
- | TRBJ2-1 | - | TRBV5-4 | CASSSGTSYNEQFF | TGTGCCAGCAGCTCCGGGACATCATACAATGAGCAGTTCTTC
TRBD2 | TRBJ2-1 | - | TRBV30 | CAWRSGLAGVWQFF | TGTGCCTGGAGATCTGGACTAGCGGGAGTTTGGCAGTTCTTC
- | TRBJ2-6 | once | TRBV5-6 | CASSLDREAGANVLTF | TGTGCCAGCAGCTTGGACAGGGAGGCAGGGGCCAACGTCCTGACTTTC
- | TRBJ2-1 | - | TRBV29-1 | CSVERGYNEQFF | TGCAGCGTTGAGCGGGGCTACAATGAGCAGTTCTTC
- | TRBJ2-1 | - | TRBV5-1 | CASSLTTGGGNEQFF | TGCGCCAGCAGCCTAACTACTGGGGGAGGCAATGAGCAGTTCTTC
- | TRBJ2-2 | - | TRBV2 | CASSIFREGSGELFF | TGTGCCAGCAGTATCTTCCGGGAAGGTAGCGGGGAGCTGTTTTTT
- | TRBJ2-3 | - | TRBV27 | CASSLGLTDTQYF | TGTGCCAGCAGTTTAGGGCTAACAGATACGCAGTATTTT